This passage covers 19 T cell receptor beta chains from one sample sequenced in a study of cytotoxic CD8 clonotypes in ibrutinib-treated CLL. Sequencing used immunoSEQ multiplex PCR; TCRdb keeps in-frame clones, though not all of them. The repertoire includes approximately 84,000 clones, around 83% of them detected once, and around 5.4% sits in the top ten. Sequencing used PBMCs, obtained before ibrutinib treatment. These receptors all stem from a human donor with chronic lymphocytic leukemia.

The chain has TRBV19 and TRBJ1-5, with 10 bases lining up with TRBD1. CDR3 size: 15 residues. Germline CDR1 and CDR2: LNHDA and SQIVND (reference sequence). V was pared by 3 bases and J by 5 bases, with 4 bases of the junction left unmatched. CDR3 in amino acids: CASSIGTGAYQPQHF. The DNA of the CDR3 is TGTGCCAGTAGTATCGGGACAGGGGCTTATCAGCCCCAGCATTTT.

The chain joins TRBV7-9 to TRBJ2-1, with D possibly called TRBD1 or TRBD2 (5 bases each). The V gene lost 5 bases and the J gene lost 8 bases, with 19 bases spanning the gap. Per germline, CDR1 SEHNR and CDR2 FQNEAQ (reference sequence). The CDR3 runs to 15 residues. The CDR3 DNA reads TGTGCCAGCAGCCAACCGGGACGGACGGAACATGAGCAGTTCTTC. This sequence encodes CASSQPGRTEHEQFF.

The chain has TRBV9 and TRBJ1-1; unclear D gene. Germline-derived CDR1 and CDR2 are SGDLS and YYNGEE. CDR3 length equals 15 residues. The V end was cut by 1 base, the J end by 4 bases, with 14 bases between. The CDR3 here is CASSVTRGGSTEAFF. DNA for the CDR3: TGTGCCAGCAGCGTAACTCGGGGAGGCAGCACTGAAGCTTTCTTT.

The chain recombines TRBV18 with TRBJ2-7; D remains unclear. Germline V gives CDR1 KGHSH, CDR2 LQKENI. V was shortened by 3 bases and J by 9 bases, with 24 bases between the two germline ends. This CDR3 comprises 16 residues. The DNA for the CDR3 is TGTGCCAGCTCACCTCAGATCGGACCAAACCTTCGCGTGCAGTACTTC. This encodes CASSPQIGPNLRVQYF. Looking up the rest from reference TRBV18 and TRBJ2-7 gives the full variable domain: NAGVMQNPRHLVRRRGQEARLRCSPMKGHSHVYWYRQLPEEGLKFMVYLQKENIIDESGMPKERFSAEFPKEGPSILRIQQVVRGDSAAYFCASSPQIGPNLRVQYFGPGTRLTVT.

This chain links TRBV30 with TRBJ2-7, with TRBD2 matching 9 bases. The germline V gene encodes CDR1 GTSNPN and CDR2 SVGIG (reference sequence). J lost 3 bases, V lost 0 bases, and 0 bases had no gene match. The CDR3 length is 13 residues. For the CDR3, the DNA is TGTGCCTGGAGTGTAGCGGGGGGCTACGAGCAGTACTTC. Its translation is CAWSVAGGYEQYF.

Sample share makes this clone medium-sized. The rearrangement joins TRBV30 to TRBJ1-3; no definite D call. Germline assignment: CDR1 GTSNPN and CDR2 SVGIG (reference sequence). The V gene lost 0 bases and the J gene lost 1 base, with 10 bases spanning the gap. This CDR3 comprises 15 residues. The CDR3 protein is CAWSVPMTSGNTIYF. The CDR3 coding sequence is TGTGCCTGGAGTGTGCCAATGACATCTGGAAACACCATATATTTT.

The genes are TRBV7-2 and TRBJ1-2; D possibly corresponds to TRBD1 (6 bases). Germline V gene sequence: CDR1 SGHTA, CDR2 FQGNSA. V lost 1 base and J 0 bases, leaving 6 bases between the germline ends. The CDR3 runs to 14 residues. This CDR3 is CASSLEGANYGYTF. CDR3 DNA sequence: TGTGCCAGCAGCTTAGAGGGGGCTAACTATGGCTACACCTTC. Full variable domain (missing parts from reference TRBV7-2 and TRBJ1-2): GAGVSQSPSNKVTEKGKDVELRCDPISGHTALYWYRQSLGQGLEFLIYFQGNSAPDKSGLPSDRFSAERTGGSVSTLTIQRTQQEDSAVYLCASSLEGANYGYTFGSGTRLTVV.

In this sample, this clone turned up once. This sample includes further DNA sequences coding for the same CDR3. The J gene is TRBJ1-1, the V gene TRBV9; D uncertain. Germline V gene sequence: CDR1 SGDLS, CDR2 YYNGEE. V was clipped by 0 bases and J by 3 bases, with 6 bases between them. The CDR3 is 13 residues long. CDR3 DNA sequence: TGTGCCAGCAGCGTAGTGGGCGACACTGAAGCTTTCTTT. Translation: CASSVVGDTEAFF.

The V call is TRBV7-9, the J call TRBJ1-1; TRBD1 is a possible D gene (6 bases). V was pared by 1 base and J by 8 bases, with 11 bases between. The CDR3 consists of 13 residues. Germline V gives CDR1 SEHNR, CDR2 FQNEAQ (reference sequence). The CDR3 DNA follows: TGTGCCAGCAGCTTAGTGAGCGGGACAGAAGCTTTCTTT. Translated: CASSLVSGTEAFF.

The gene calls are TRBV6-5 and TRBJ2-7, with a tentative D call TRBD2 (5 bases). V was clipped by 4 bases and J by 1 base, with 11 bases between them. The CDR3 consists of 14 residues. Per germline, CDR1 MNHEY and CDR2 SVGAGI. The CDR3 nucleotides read TGTGCCAGCAGTTCCCCGGGGTTATCCTACGAGCAGTACTTC. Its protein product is CASSSPGLSYEQYF.

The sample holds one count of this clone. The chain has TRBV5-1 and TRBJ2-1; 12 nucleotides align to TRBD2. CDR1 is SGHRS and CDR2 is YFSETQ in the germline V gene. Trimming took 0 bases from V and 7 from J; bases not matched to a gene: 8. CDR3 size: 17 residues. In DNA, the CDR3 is TGCGCCAGCAGCTTGGTACTAGCGGGAGGATCGGGGAATGAGCAGTTCTTC. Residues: CASSLVLAGGSGNEQFF.

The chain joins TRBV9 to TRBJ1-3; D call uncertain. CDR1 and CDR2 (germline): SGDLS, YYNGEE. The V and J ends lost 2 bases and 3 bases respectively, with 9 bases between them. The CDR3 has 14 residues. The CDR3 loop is CASSVLEVGNTIYF. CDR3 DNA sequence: TGTGCCAGCAGCGTTCTGGAGGTTGGAAACACCATATATTTT.

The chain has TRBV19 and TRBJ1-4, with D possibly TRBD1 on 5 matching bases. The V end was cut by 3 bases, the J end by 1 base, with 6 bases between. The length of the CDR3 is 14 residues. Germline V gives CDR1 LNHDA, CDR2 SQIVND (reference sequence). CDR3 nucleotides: TGTGCCAGTAGTATGCAGGGAACTAATGAAAAACTGTTTTTT. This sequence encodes CASSMQGTNEKLFF.

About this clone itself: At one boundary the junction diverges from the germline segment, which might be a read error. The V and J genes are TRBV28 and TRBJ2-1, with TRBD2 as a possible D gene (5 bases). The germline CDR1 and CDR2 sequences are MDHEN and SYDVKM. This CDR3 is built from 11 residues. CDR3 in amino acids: CASSSGFSGVF. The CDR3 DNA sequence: TGTGCCAGCAGTTCCGGGTTCTCCGGGGTCTTC. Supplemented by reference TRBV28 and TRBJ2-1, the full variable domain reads DVKVTQSSRYLVKRTGEKVFLECVQDMDHENMFWYRQDPGLGLRLIYFSYDVKMKEKGDIPEGYSVSREKKERFSLILESASTNQTSMYLCASSSGFSGVFGPGTRLTVL.

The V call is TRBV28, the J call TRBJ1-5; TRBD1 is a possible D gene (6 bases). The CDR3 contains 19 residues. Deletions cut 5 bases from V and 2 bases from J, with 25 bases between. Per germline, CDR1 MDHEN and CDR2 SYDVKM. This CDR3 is CASSTMGAITGLGNQPQHF. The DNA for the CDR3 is TGTGCCAGCAGTACCATGGGGGCAATAACAGGATTAGGCAATCAGCCCCAGCATTTT.

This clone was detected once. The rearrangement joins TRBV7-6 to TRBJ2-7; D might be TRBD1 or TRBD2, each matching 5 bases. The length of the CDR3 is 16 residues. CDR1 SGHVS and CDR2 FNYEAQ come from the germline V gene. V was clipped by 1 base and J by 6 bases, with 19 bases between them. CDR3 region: CASSLVVHGTGIEQYF. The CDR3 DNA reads TGTGCCAGCAGCTTAGTCGTTCACGGGACGGGGATCGAGCAGTACTTC.

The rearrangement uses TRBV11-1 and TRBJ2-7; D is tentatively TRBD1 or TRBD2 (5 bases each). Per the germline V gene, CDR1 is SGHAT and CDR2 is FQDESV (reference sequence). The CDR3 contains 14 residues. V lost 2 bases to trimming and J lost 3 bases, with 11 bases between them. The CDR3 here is CASSLPGRNYEQYF. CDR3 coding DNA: TGTGCCAGCAGCTTACCGGGACGGAACTACGAGCAGTACTTC.

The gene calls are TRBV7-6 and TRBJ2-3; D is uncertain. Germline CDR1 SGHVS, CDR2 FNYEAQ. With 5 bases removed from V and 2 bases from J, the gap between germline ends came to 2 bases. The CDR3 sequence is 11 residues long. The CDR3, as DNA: TGTGCCAGCAGCAACACAGATACGCAGTATTTT. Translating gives CASSNTDTQYF.

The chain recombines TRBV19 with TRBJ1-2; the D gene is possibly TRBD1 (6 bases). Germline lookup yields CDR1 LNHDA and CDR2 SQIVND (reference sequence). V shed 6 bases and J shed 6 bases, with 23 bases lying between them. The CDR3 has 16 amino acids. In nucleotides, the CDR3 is TGTGCCAGTAGATTAGGGGGGTTTGATCTAGGGGATGGCTACACCTTC. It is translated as CASRLGGFDLGDGYTF. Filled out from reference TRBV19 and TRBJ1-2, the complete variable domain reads DGGITQSPKYLFRKEGQNVTLSCEQNLNHDAMYWYRQDPGQGLRLIYYSQIVNDFQKGDIAEGYSVSREKKESFPLTVTSAQKNPTAFYLCASRLGGFDLGDGYTFGSGTRLTVV.